This paragraph reports one T cell receptor beta chain. The antigen remains undetermined. This sample is part of a study of cytomegalovirus exposure and HLA in healthy donors. The length of the CDR3 is 14 residues. CDR1 is MGHRA and CDR2 is YSYEKL in the germline V gene. V lost 0 bases and J 4 bases, leaving 10 bases between the germline ends. The PCR contained 60 Vbeta and 13 Jbeta primers. This table comes from immunoSEQ multiplex PCR, and its TCRdb copy is limited to in-frame clones, with some not included. The table has 150,000 to 250,000 clones, 79% seen once; the top ten hold 3.5% to 5%. Study conclusions and caveats: Three CMV-associated chains proved CMV antigen-specific in vitro. In a later analysis, a missense DCLRE1C variant was linked to TCR beta V- and J-gene trimming.

This sequence joins TRBV4-1 and TRBJ2-7; maybe TRBD1 (5 bases). This clonotype originated in a woman aged 25-40 years in good health and CMV-seropositive. The specimen sequenced was PBMCs. CDR3 DNA: TGCGCCAGCAGCCAAGAAGACAGCTCGTACGAGCAGTACTTC. It yields the protein CASSQEDSSYEQYF.